Listed here are 2 T cell receptor beta chains from one sample, sequenced in a study of blood T cell repertoires in COVID-19 (dated by TCRdb to about 2020). Preparation of the library involved the immunoSEQ multiplex PCR assay. Held by TCRdb, this immuneACCESS table contains in-frame sequences only and omits some clones. Under half of the omission traces to an unresolved V gene where checked; the cause of the rest is unknown. The table for this sample lists roughly 130,000 clones; around nine tenths of them were counted only once. Of the sample, 4% to 5% is held by the ten largest clones. Specimen: peripheral blood. These receptors were obtained from a man in his sixties with COVID-19, enrolled during active disease.

This rearrangement joins TRBV2 to TRBJ2-7, with 11 bases identical to TRBD2. The V gene's germline CDR1 is SNHLY and CDR2 FYNNEI. With V trimmed by 5 bases and J by 8 bases, 11 bases remained unmatched. The CDR3 has 15 amino acids. The DNA for the CDR3 is TGTGCCAGCAGTTTCGTAGCGGGAGGGCCTTTGCAGCAGTACTTC. Protein product: CASSFVAGGPLQQYF.

The genes are TRBV5-1 and TRBJ2-5; TRBD1 matches 9 bases. This CDR3 comprises 15 residues. CDR1 is SGHRS and CDR2 is YFSETQ in the germline V gene. V shed 1 base, J shed 7 bases, and the junction held 8 bases outside the gene matches. Here the CDR3 DNA reads TGCGCCAGCAGCTTGCAGGGACAGGGTTCGGGGACCCAGTACTTC. Protein: CASSLQGQGSGTQYF. Supplemented by reference TRBV5-1 and TRBJ2-5, the full variable domain reads KAGVTQTPRYLIKTRGQQVTLSCSPISGHRSVSWYQQTPGQGLQFLFEYFSETQRNKGNFPGRFSGRQFSNSRSEMNVSTLELGDSALYLCASSLQGQGSGTQYFGPGTRLLVL.